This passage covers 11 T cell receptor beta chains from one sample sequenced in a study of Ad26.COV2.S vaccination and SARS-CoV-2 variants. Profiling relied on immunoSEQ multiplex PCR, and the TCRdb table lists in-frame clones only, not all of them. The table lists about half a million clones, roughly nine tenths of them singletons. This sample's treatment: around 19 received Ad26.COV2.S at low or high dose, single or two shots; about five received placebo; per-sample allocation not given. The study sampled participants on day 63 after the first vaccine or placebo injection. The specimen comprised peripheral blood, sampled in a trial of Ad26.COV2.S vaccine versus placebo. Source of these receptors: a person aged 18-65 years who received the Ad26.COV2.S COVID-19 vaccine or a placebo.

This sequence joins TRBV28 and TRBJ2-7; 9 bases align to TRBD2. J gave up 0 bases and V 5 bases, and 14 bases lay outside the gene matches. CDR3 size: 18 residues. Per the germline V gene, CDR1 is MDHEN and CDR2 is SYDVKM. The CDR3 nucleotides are TGTGCCAGCAGTCAGGGTGACGCTAGCGGGACGTTCTCCTACGAGCAGTACTTC. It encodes CASSQGDASGTFSYEQYF.

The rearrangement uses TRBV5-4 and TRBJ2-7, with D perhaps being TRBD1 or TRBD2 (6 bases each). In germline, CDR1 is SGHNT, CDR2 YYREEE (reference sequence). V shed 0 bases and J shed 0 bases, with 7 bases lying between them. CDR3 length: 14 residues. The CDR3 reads CASSLEGGSYEQYF. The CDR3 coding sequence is TGTGCCAGCAGCTTGGAGGGGGGCTCCTACGAGCAGTACTTC.

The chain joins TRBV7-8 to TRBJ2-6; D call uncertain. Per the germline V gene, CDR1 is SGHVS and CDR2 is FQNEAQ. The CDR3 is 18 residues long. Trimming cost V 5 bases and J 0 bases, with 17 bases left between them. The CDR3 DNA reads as TGTGCCAGCAGCCTCCTCCCTGGCTTAAACTCTGGGGCCAACGTCCTGACTTTC. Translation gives CASSLLPGLNSGANVLTF.

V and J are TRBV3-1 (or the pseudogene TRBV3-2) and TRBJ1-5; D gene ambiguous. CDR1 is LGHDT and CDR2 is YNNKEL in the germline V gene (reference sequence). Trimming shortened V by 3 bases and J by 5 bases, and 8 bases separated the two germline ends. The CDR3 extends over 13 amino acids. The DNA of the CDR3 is TGTGCCAGCAGCCATAATATTCATCAGCCCCAGCATTTT. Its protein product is CASSHNIHQPQHF.

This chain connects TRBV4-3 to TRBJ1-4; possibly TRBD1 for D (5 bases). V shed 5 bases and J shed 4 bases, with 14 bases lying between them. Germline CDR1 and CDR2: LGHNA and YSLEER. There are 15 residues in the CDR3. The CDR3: CASSKYDRFNEKLFF. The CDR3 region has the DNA TGCGCCAGCAGCAAATACGACAGATTTAATGAAAAACTGTTTTTT.

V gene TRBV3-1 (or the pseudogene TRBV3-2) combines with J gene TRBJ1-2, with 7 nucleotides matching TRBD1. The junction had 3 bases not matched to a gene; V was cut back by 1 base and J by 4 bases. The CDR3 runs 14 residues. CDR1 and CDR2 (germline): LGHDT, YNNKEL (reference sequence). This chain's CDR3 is CASSQGQGFYGYTF. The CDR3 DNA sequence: TGTGCCAGCAGCCAAGGACAGGGTTTCTATGGCTACACCTTC.

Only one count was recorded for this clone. This CDR3 reads CASSPVYEQYF. CDR3 nucleotide sequence: TGCGCCAGCAGCCCCGTCTACGAGCAGTACTTC. The V gene is TRBV5-1, the J gene TRBJ2-7; D is ambiguous. The CDR3 covers 11 residues. Per germline, CDR1 SGHRS and CDR2 YFSETQ. The V and J ends lost 4 bases and 3 bases respectively, with 5 bases between them.

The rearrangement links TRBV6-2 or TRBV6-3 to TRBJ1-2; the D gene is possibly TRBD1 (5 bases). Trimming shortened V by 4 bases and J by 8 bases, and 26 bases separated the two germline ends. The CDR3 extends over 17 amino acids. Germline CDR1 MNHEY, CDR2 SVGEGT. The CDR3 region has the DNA TGTGCCAGCAGTTGGGGCGAGCATGAGGCCCTCGGGAAGGGCTACACCTTC. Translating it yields CASSWGEHEALGKGYTF.

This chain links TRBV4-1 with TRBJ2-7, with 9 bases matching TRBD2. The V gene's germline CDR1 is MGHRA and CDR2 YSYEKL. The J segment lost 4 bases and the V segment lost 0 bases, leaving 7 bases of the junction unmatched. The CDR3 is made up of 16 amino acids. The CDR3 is CASSQDFLLAGYEQYF. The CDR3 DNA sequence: TGCGCCAGCAGCCAAGATTTTTTACTAGCGGGTTACGAGCAGTACTTC.

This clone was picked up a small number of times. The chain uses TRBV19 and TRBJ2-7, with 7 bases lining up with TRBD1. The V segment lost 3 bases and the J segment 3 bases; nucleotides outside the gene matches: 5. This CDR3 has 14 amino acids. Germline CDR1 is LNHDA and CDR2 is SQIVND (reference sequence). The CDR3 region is CASSMTGNDYEQYF. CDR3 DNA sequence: TGTGCCAGTAGTATGACAGGGAACGACTACGAGCAGTACTTC.

This CDR3 reads CASSGRSVDLNTEAFF. The CDR3 nucleotides read TGTGCCAGCAGTGGAAGGTCGGTGGATTTGAACACTGAAGCTTTCTTT. The rearrangement links TRBV2 to TRBJ1-1; D not certain. In germline, CDR1 is SNHLY, CDR2 FYNNEI. This CDR3 is built from 16 residues. Deletions cut 4 bases from V and 0 bases from J, with 15 bases between.